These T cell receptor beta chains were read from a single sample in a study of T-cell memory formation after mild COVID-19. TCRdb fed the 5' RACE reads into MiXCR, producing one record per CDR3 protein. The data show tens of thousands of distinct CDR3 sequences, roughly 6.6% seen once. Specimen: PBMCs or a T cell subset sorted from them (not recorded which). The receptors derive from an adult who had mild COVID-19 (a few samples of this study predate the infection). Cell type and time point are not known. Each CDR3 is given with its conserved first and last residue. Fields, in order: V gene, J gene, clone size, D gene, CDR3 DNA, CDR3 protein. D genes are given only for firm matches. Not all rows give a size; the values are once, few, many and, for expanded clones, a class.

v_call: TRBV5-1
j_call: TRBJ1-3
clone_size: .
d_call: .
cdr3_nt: TGCGCCAGCAGCTTGAACCGGGAGCGAGGAAACACCATATATTTT
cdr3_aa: CASSLNRERGNTIYF

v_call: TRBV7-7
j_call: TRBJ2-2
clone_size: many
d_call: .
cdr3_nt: TGTGCTAGCAGCCCCCGGCAGGGCGGGGAGCTGTTTTTT
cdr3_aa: CASSPRQGGELFF

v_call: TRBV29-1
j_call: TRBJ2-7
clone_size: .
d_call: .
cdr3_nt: TGCAGCGTGGCAGCAGGGGCCTACGAGCAGTACTTC
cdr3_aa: CSVAAGAYEQYF

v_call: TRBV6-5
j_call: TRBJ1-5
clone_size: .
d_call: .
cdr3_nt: TGTGCCAGCAGTTTCCGGGGCCACAATCAGCCCCAGCATTTT
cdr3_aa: CASSFRGHNQPQHF

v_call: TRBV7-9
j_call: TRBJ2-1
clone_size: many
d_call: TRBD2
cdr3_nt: TGTGCCAGCAACATAGGACTAGCGGGAAACAATGAGCAGTTCTTC
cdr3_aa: CASNIGLAGNNEQFF

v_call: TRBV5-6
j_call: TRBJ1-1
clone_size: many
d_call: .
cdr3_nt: TGTGCCAGCAGCACCCTAAGGGGGGGGAACACTGAAGCTTTCTTT
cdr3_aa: CASSTLRGGNTEAFF

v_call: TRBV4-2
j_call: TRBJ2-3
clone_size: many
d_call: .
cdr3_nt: TGTGCCAGCAGCCAAGATGGGCCATCCGATACGCAGTATTTT
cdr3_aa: CASSQDGPSDTQYF

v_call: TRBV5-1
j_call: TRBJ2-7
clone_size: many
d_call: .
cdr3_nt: TGCGCCAGCAGCTTGAACCCGGACAACTCCTACGAGCAGTACTTC
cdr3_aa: CASSLNPDNSYEQYF

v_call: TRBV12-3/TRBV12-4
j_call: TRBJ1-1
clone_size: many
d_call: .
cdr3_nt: TGTGCCAGCACCCTCAGGGGAGCTACTGAAGCTTTCTTT
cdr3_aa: CASTLRGATEAFF

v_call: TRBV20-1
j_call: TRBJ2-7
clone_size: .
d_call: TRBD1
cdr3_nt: TGCAGTGCTAGACGAGACAGGGGGCAATCCTACGAGCAGTACTTC
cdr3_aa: CSARRDRGQSYEQYF

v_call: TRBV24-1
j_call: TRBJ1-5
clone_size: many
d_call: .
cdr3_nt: TGTGCCACCAGTGCCTCTTTCGGGAGCAATCAGCCCCAGCATTTT
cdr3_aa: CATSASFGSNQPQHF

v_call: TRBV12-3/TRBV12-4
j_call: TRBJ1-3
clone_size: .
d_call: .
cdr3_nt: TGTGCCAGCAGTTTAGGGGGAGGATCTGGAAACACCATATATTTT
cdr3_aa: CASSLGGGSGNTIYF

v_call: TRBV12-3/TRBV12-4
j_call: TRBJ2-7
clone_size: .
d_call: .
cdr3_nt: TGTGCCAGCAGCCTAGCACGACGAGGTACCTACGAGCAGTACTTC
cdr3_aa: CASSLARRGTYEQYF

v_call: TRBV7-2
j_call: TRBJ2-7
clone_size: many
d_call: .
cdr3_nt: TGTGCCAGCAGCTTTCGTAGACAGAGCTACGAGCAGTACTTC
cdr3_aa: CASSFRRQSYEQYF

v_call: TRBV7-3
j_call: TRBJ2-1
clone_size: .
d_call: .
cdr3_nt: TGTGCCAGCAGCTTATCGGGACGGAACAATGAGCAGTTCTTC
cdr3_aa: CASSLSGRNNEQFF

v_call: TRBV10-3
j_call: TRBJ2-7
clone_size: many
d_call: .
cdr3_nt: TGTGCCATCAGTGAGTCAGGCCCCAAAGGCGAGCAGTACTTC
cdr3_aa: CAISESGPKGEQYF

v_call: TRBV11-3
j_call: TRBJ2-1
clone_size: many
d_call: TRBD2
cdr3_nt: TGTGCCAGCAGCTTAGTTATACTAGCGGGAGGCTACAATGAGCAGTTCTTC
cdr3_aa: CASSLVILAGGYNEQFF

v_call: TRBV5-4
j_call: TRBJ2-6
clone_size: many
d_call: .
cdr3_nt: TGTGCCAGCAGCTTAAAGTCCTCTGGGGCCAACGTCCTGACTTTC
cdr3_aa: CASSLKSSGANVLTF

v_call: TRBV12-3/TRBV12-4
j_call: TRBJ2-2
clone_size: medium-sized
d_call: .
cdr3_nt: TGTGCCAGCAGCCTAGGGGTCGACATCCTGGGTCCCCTTGAGCTGTTTTTT
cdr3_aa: CASSLGVDILGPLELFF

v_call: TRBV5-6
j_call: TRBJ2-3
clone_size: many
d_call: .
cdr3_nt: TGTGCCAGCCGGTCCGTCCGAGGCACAGATACGCAGTATTTT
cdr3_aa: CASRSVRGTDTQYF

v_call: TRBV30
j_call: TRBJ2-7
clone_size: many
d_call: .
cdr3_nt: TGTGCCTGGAGTGTTAACAGCTACGAGCAGTACTTC
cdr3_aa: CAWSVNSYEQYF

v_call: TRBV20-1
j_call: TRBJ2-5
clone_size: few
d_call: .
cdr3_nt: TGCAGTGCCCACTTGGTCCCGGGAGTTAGGGAGACCCACTACTTC
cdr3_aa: CSAHLVPGVRETHYF

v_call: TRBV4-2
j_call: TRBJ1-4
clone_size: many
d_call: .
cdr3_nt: TGTGCCAGCAGCCAAGTGACCCCACGGCCCAATGAAAAACTGTTTTTT
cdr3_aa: CASSQVTPRPNEKLFF

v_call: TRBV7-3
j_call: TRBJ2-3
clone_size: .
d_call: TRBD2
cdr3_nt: TGTGCCAGCAGCCTCGGACTAGCGGGAGTGGCAGATACGCAGTATTTT
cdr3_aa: CASSLGLAGVADTQYF

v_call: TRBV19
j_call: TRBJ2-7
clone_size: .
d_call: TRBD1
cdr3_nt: TGTGCCAGTAGTAGGCAGGTAGGACAGGGACTCTACGAGCAGTACTTC
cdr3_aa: CASSRQVGQGLYEQYF

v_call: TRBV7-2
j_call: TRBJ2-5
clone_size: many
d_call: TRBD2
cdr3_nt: TGTGCCAGCAGCTTAGCTAGCGGGGTGGTTACCCAGTACTTC
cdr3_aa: CASSLASGVVTQYF

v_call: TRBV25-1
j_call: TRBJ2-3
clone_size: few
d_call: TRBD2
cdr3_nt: TGTGCCAGCAGTGATAGGAAGGGTATAGCGGGGCCCTCCACAGATACGCAGTATTTT
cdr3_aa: CASSDRKGIAGPSTDTQYF

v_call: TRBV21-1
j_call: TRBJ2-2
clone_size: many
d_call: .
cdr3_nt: TGTGCCAGCACCTTCGCGGGGAGCACCGGGGAGCTGTTTTTT
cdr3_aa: CASTFAGSTGELFF

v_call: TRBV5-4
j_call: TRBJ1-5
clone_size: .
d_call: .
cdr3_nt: TGTGCCAGCAGCCTAGGGGAAGATCAGCCCCAGCATTTT
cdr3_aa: CASSLGEDQPQHF

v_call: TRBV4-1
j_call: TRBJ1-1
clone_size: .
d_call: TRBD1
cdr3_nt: TGCGCCAGCAGCCAACTCGGGACAGGGCACACTGAAGCTTTCTTT
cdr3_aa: CASSQLGTGHTEAFF

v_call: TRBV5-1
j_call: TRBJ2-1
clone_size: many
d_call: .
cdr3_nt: TGCGCCAGCAGCTTGTATGCGGGACTGAACAATGAGCAGTTCTTC
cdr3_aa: CASSLYAGLNNEQFF

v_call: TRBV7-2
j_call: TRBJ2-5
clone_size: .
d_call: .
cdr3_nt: TGTGCCAGCAGGTTAGACAGAGCACAAGAGACCCAGTACTTC
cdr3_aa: CASRLDRAQETQYF

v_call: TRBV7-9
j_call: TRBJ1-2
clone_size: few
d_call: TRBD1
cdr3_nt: TGTGCCAGCAGCCTAGGGACAGGCTATGGCTACACCTTC
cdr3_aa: CASSLGTGYGYTF

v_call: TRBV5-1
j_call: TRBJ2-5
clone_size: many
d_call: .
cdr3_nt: TGCGCCAGCACCTGGACGGTTGGTGAGACCCAGTACTTC
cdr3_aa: CASTWTVGETQYF

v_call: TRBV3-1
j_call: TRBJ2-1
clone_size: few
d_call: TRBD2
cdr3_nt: TGTGCCAGCAGCCAGGGCGGGGGGGCCCACAATGAGCAGTTCTTC
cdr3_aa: CASSQGGGAHNEQFF

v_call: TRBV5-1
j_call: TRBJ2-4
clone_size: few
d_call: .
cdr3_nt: TGCGCCAGCAGCTTGGACCCGGGCTACAAGTACTTC
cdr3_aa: CASSLDPGYKYF

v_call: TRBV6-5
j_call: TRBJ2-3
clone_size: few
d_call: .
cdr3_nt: TGTGCCAGCAGTACCAACACAGATACGCAGTATTTT
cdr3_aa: CASSTNTDTQYF

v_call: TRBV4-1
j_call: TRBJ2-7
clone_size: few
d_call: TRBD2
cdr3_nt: TGCGCCAGCAGCCAAGATCGACTAGCGGGGCCCGGCGAGCAGTACTTC
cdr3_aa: CASSQDRLAGPGEQYF

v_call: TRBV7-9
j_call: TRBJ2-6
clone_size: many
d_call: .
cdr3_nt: TGTGCCAGCAGCCCACCGAGGGCCAACGTCCTGACTTTC
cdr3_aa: CASSPPRANVLTF

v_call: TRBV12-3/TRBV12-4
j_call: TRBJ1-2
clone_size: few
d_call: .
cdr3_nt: TGTGCCACCCAGTCCCCTTCACAGGGCAAGTATGGCTACACCTTC
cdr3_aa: CATQSPSQGKYGYTF

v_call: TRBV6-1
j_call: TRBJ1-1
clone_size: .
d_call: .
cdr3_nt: TGTGCCAGCAGGGAGGGACTCCAGAACACTGAAGCTTTCTTT
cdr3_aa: CASREGLQNTEAFF

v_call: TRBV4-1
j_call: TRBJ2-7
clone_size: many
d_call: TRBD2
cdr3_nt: TGCGCCAGCAGCCAGGGAGCGGGGCCCGCCTACGAGCAGTACTTC
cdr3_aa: CASSQGAGPAYEQYF

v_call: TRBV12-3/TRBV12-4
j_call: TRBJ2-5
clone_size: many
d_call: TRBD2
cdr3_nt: TGTGCCAGCAGTTTTGGCGGACTAGCGGGAGTTGAGACCCAGTACTTC
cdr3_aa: CASSFGGLAGVETQYF

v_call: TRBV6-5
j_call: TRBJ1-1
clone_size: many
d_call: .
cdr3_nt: TGTGCCAGCAGTACCGGGACACGCTTTGAAGCTTTCTTT
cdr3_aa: CASSTGTRFEAFF

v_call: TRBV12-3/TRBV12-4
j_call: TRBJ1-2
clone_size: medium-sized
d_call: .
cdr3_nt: TGTGCCAGCAGCCACGGACTGTTAAGCGGCTACACCTTC
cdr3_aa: CASSHGLLSGYTF

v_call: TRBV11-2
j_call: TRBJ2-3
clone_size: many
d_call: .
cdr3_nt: TGTGCCAGCAGCTTAACGTCCACGCAGTATTTT
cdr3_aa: CASSLTSTQYF

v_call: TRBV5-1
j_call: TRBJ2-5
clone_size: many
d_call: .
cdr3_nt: TGCGCCAGCAGCCTAGGCTTTCAAGAGACCCAGTACTTC
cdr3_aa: CASSLGFQETQYF